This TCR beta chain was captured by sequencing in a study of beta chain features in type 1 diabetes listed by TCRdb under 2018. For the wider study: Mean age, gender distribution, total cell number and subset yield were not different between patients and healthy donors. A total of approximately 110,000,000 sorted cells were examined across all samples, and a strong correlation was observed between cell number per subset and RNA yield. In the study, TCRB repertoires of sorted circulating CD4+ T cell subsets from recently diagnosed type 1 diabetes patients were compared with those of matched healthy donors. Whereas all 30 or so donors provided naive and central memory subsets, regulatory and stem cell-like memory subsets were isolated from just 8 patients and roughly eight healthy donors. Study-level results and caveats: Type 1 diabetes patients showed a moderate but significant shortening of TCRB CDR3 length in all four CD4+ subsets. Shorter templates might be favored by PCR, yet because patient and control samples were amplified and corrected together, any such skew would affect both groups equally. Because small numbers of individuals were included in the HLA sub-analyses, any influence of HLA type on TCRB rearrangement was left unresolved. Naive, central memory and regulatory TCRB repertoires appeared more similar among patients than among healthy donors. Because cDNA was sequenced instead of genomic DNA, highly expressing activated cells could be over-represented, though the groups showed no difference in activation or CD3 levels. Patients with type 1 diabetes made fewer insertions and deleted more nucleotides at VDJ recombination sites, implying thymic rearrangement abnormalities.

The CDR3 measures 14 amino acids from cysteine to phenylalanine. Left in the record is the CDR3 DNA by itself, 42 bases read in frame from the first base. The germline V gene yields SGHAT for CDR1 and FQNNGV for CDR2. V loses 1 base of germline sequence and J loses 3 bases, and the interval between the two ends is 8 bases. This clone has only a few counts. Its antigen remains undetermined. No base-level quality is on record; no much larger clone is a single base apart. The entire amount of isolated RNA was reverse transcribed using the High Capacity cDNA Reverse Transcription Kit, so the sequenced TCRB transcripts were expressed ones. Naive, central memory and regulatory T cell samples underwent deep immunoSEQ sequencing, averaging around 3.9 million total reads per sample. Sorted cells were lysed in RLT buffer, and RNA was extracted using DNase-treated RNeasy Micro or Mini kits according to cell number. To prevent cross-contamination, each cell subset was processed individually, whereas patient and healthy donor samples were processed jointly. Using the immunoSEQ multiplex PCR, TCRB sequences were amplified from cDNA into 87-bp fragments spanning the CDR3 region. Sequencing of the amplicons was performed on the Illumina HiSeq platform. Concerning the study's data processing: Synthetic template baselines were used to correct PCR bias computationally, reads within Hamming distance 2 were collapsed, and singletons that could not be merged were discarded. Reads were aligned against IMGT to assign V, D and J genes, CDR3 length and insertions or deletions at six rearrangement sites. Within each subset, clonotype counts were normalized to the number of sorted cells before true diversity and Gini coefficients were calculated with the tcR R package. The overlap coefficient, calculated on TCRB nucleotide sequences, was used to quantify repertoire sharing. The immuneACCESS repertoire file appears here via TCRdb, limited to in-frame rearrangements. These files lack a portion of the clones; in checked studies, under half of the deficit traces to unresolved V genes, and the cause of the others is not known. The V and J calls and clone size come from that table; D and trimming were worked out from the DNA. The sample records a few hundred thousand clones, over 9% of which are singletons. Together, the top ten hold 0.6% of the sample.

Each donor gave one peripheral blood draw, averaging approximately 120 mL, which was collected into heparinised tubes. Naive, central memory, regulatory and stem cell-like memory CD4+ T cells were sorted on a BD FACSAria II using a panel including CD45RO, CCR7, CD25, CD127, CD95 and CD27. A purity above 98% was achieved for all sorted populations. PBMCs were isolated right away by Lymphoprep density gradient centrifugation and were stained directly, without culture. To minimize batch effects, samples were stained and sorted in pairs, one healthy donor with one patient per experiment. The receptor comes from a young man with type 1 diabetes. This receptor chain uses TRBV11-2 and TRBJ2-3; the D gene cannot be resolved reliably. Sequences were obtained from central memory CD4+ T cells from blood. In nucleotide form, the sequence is TGTGCCAGCAGCTTAGTCCAGCGAACAGATACGCAGTATTTT. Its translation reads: CASSLVQRTDTQYF.